This T cell receptor (beta chain) was documented in a study of T cells in Graves' hyperthyroidism and ophthalmopathy. Not enrolled were patients with uncontrolled infection, other autoimmune disease, pregnancy or lactation. Orbital computed tomography and thyroid ultrasound, together with serum TRAb and thyroxine and clinical symptoms, were used for diagnoses. The authors took PBMCs from roughly 9.5 ml fresh peripheral blood. The source material, RNA transcripts, was used to amplify TCR beta CDR3 regions. First-round RT-PCR targeting the TCR CDR3 was performed with the HTBI primer set. MiXCR, applied by TCRdb to the multiplex PCR reads, yields one record per CDR3 protein. The sample has a few hundred thousand distinct CDR3 sequences; more than 15% are singletons. Findings of the study overall: Ophthalmopathy, which appeared later, was predicted by the model a median approximately 6.7 months before onset.

This CDR3 spans 14 amino acids. With 3 bases removed from V and 7 bases from J, the gap between germline ends came to 14 bases. The table lists this clonotype with many counts. Its antigen is currently unknown. The sequenced sample consisted of blood. The clonotype originates from a woman in her sixties with Graves' ophthalmopathy. The gene calls are TRBV12-3 or TRBV12-4 and TRBJ2-3, with D tentatively TRBD1 or TRBD2 (5 bases each). The CDR3 reads CASSLMDRDHTQYF. In nucleotides, the CDR3 is TGTGCCAGCAGTTTGATGGACCGGGACCATACGCAGTATTTT.